Detailed here is one TCR beta chain. Its antigen remains unknown. It was autoimmune disease history or systemic immunosuppression that excluded patients. The data belong to a study of OX40 agonist ivuxolimab in advanced cancers. Across the study: Three dose-escalation patients had partial responses: one with hepatocellular carcinoma and two with cutaneous melanoma. Overall study findings and caveats: Nonresponders, in some cases, also had low normalized T-cell clonal expansion. By week 6 at 0.1 to 3.0 mg/kg, blood CD4+ and CD8+ T cells had expanded clonally.

Assay used: immunoSEQ multiplex PCR; TCRdb lists only in-frame clones, some missing. The sample consists of tens of thousands of clones, 70% to 90% of them appearing once. J gave up 7 bases and V 6 bases, and 5 bases lay outside the gene matches. The germline V gene encodes CDR1 SQVTM and CDR2 ANQGSEA. CDR3 length: 12 amino acids. The sample here was CD4+ or CD8+ T cells sorted from blood, taken in a trial of the OX40 agonist ivuxolimab. This TCR was sampled from an adult with an advanced solid tumor such as melanoma, head and neck, liver or kidney cancer. The chain employs TRBV29-1 and TRBJ2-2; 7 bases align to TRBD1. The DNA of the CDR3 is TGCAGCGTCAGACAGGGAAACGGGGAGCTGTTTTTT. Translated: CSVRQGNGELFF.